Listed below are T cell receptor beta chains from one sample, sequenced in a study of CD8+CD57+ T cells in acquired aplastic anemia. TCRdb re-derived calls from the reads in MiXCR, one entry per CDR3 protein. The sample contains about 40,000 distinct CDR3 sequences, 60% to 80% of which appear only once. The sequenced material came from sorted CD4+, CD8+, or CD8+CD57+ T cells (not recorded which) from PBMCs. Receptors were obtained from a human donor with aplastic anemia. CDR3s include the opening cysteine and the closing phenylalanine or tryptophan. The D gene is left open where the match is weak. Some rows have no size entry. The others give once, few or many, or a class for an expanded clone.

>TRBV9|many|NA|TRBJ1-6
TGTGCCAGCAGCGGCAAGAGCTCCTATAATTCACCCCTCCACTTT
CASSGKSSYNSPLHF
>TRBV5-1|many|NA|TRBJ1-1
TGCGCCAGCAGCTCGGACCCCTCTAGAGCTTTCTTT
CASSSDPSRAFF
>TRBV2|NA|NA|TRBJ2-5
TGTGCCAGCAGGGAAGGTGGGGGGCCCGGGGAGACCCAGTACTTC
CASREGGGPGETQYF
>TRBV11-2|NA|TRBD1|TRBJ1-2
TGTGCCAGCAGCTTGTGGGACAGCTATGGCTACACCTTC
CASSLWDSYGYTF
>TRBV29-1|NA|NA|TRBJ2-7
TGCAGCGTTGAAGATGGGGACCCCCCCTACGAGCAGTACTTC
CSVEDGDPPYEQYF
>TRBV20-1|many|NA|TRBJ1-2
TGCAGTGCTAGAGATGGGGGAGGCTATGGCTACACCTTC
CSARDGGGYGYTF
>TRBV25-1|few|NA|TRBJ2-1
TGTGCCAGCAGGTCCGGGACAATTGATGAGCAGTTCTTC
CASRSGTIDEQFF
>TRBV2|NA|NA|TRBJ2-7
TGTGCCAGCAGGAAGGGCAGGCAATCCACCTACGAGCAGTACTTC
CASRKGRQSTYEQYF
>TRBV2|NA|NA|TRBJ1-5
TGTGCCAGCAGATCGACATATAGCAATCAGCCCCAGCATTTT
CASRSTYSNQPQHF
>TRBV5-6|NA|NA|TRBJ1-2
TGTGCCAGCAGCTTGGGACAAGGGTTCTCCTATGGCTACACCTTC
CASSLGQGFSYGYTF
>TRBV19|NA|TRBD1|TRBJ1-2
TGTGCCAGTACCGGGGACAGGGCTAACTATGGCTACACCTTC
CASTGDRANYGYTF
>TRBV2|NA|NA|TRBJ1-5
TGTGCCAGCAGTGAAGATGGGGGGGGCCCTCAGCCCCAGCATTTT
CASSEDGGGPQPQHF
>TRBV7-3|few|NA|TRBJ2-5
TGTGCCAGCAGCTCGACGGTAGCGGAGACCCAGTACTTC
CASSSTVAETQYF
>TRBV25-1|NA|NA|TRBJ1-4
TGTGCCAGCAGTGTGTACAGGGCAACTAATGAAAAACTGTTTTTT
CASSVYRATNEKLFF
>TRBV7-6|many|TRBD2|TRBJ2-1
TGTGCCAGCAGCTCCTCCGGGGGGGATGAGCAGTTCTTC
CASSSSGGDEQFF
>TRBV27|few|NA|TRBJ2-3
TGTGCCAGCAGAAAGATCGGAGGCACAGATACGCAGTATTTT
CASRKIGGTDTQYF
>TRBV2|NA|NA|TRBJ2-7
TGTGCCAGCAGCGACCAGAACAGGGTGATCTCGAGCTTC
CASSDQNRVISSF
>TRBV2|few|TRBD1|TRBJ1-2
TGTGCCAGCAGCGGGACAGGGTCTAACTATGGCTACACCTTC
CASSGTGSNYGYTF
>TRBV20-1|NA|NA|TRBJ2-7
TGCAGTGCCAGAGGCGGGGCGGGAAACTACGAGCAGTACTTC
CSARGGAGNYEQYF
>TRBV25-1|many|NA|TRBJ2-1
TGTGCCAGCAGTGAATATCTCAGGAGGGACACGTCCTACAATGAGCAGTTCTTC
CASSEYLRRDTSYNEQFF
>TRBV29-1|NA|NA|TRBJ1-1
TGCAGCTCATTTCAGGGGTCTGAAGCTTTCTTT
CSSFQGSEAFF
>TRBV29-1|NA|NA|TRBJ2-1
TGCAGCTTCGCCCCCTACAATGAGCAGTTCTTC
CSFAPYNEQFF
>TRBV12-3/TRBV12-4|NA|NA|TRBJ1-2
TGTGCCAGCAGTTCGGGGGTCTATGGCTACACCTTC
CASSSGVYGYTF
>TRBV15|NA|NA|TRBJ2-5
TGTGCCACCAGCACATTAACCCGGGACACGAGACAAGAGACCCAGTACTTC
CATSTLTRDTRQETQYF
>TRBV7-2|NA|NA|TRBJ2-7
TGTGCCAGCAGCGCCAGGGGCGAGCAGTACTTC
CASSARGEQYF
>TRBV20-1|NA|TRBD2|TRBJ2-3
TGCAGTTCGCACGTACTAGCGGGGGTCACAGATACGCAGTATTTT
CSSHVLAGVTDTQYF
>TRBV6-5|many|NA|TRBJ1-6
TGTGCCAGCAGTTACTTCGGGCAGGATTCACCCCTCCACTTT
CASSYFGQDSPLHF
>TRBV10-1|few|TRBD1|TRBJ2-1
TGCGCCACCTCTGACAGGGAAAGGCGCAATTTC
CATSDRERRNF
>TRBV19|NA|NA|TRBJ1-6
TGTGCCAGTAGAATGAGCTCCTATAATTCACCCCTCCACTTT
CASRMSSYNSPLHF
>TRBV28|NA|TRBD2|TRBJ2-5
TGTGCCAGCAGTTCCCTGACGGGGGGGCCTCAAGAGACCCAGTACTTC
CASSSLTGGPQETQYF
>TRBV2|once|TRBD2|TRBJ2-3
TGTGCCAGCAGTGATAGCGGGAGGGCAGATACGCAGTATTTT
CASSDSGRADTQYF
>TRBV5-1|NA|TRBD1|TRBJ2-7
TGCGCCAGCAGCTGGACGGGACAGTTCGACGAGCAGTACTTC
CASSWTGQFDEQYF
>TRBV11-1|NA|NA|TRBJ1-2
TGTGCCAGCAGCTTTGAGGGGTATGGCTACACCTTC
CASSFEGYGYTF
>TRBV10-1|many|TRBD1|TRBJ2-7
TGCGCCAGCAGCCAAGACAGGGCCGGCTACGAGCAGTACTTC
CASSQDRAGYEQYF
>TRBV24-1|many|TRBD2|TRBJ2-1
TGTGCCACCAGTGAGGCGGGACTAGCGTACAATGAGCAGTTCTTC
CATSEAGLAYNEQFF
>TRBV20-1|many|TRBD2|TRBJ2-1
TGCAGTGCTAGAGGCGCTCTAGCGGGGAATTACAATGAGCAGTTCTTC
CSARGALAGNYNEQFF
>TRBV29-1|NA|TRBD2|TRBJ2-7
TGCAGCCCCGGACTAGGTCCCTACGAGCAGTACTTC
CSPGLGPYEQYF
>TRBV20-1|NA|TRBD1|TRBJ1-2
TGCAGTTTGATTTCCGGGACAGGGGATGGCTACACCTTC
CSLISGTGDGYTF
>TRBV5-6|many|NA|TRBJ2-7
TGTGCCAGCAGCTTGGGACCGAGGGAGCAGTACTTC
CASSLGPREQYF
>TRBV29-1|few|NA|TRBJ1-1
TGCAGCGTTGAAGGGGGGAAAAGGTACCCGAACACTGAAGCTTTCTTT
CSVEGGKRYPNTEAFF
>TRBV7-2|NA|TRBD2|TRBJ2-7
TGTGCCAGCAGCATCGGACTAGCGGGGGAGAACGAGCAGTACTTC
CASSIGLAGENEQYF
>TRBV7-3|NA|NA|TRBJ2-1
TGTGCCAGCAGCCAGAGACCGGGGCCCAACAATGAGCAGTTCTTC
CASSQRPGPNNEQFF
>TRBV7-8|many|TRBD2|TRBJ2-7
TGTGCCAGCACCCTCTCCCCCGGGACTAGCGGTCACGAGCAGTACTTC
CASTLSPGTSGHEQYF
>TRBV2|NA|NA|TRBJ1-1
TGTGCCAGCTCCTTCGACACTGAAGCTTTCTTT
CASSFDTEAFF